One T cell receptor (beta chain) is described in this entry. This clonotype was counted at least ten times. Its specific antigen is unknown. It has no much larger one-base neighbor in the sample; base qualities were not kept. Read against the paper, the sample's time point label means: persistent/refractory GD, antithyroid drugs over 5 years with positive TRAb. For both TCR sequencing and RNA sequencing, RNA was extracted from PBMCs using TRIzol. Graves' disease was diagnosed according to American Thyroid Association guidelines. The patients came from an endocrinology department in Xi'an, China. Each patient gave around 9.2 milliliters of peripheral blood, collected in an EDTA anticoagulant tube. Ficoll Paque Plus density gradient separation was used to isolate PBMCs, and no additional T cell sorting was done. An Agilent 2100 Bioanalyzer and agarose gel were used to check RNA quality, while a NanoDrop 2000 measured RNA concentration.

The entry originates in a study of regulatory T cells in long-lasting Graves disease (dated by TCRdb to about 2021). Regarding the research as a whole: Persistent Graves' disease was defined as persistently positive TSH receptor autoantibodies together with antithyroid drug treatment for over 5 years. Patients with persistent Graves' disease were compared with patients with newly diagnosed Graves' disease using TCR sequencing and RNA sequencing of peripheral blood. The study took place in China and was registered as a clinical trial. A total of roughly 35 samples underwent TCR sequencing: some 13 from persistent and around 20 from newly diagnosed Graves' disease patients. On average, persistent Graves' disease patients in the clinical cohort had been on antithyroid drugs for around ten years. What the study reported, not specific to this receptor: Persistent patients shared more public clonotypes among themselves (under 3,000) than newly diagnosed patients did (roughly 910). Only the TCR beta chain was sequenced and analyzed. Compared with newly diagnosed patients, patients with persistent Graves' disease had lower TCR Shannon entropy and fewer highly expanded clones, which suggests clonal expansion. As a limitation, the authors acknowledged that the small sample size may reduce accuracy. Peripheral blood alone was examined, since thyroid tissue, which constituted the primary lesion, could not be accessed.

Library preparation used multiplex PCR. Sequenced using an Illumina HiSeq 4000. CDR3 regions were amplified by Arm-PCR with iRepertoire HTBI primers to construct TCR beta libraries. Before sequencing, the PCR products underwent gel purification. As for the authors' bioinformatics: A total of fewer than 70 TRBV and some 15 TRBJ segments were identified across samples and were used for gene usage analysis of CDR3 amino acid clonotypes. COPE and FqMerger were used to merge the filtered high-quality paired reads into contigs. Contigs were aligned with BLAST to IMGT TRBV, TRBD and TRBJ reference genes, and CDR3 was defined per IMGT. Clonotypes above 0.1% frequency were classified as highly expanded clones. Repertoire diversity was measured by Shannon entropy, and V-J evenness by the Gini coefficient. A clonotype found in more than one individual was treated as public. In-frame beta chains were kept once TCRdb had trimmed the public reads at Q25 with fastp and called clones with MiXCR. Rows merge per CDR3 protein into single entries with the most common DNA and genes. The V and J calls follow TCRdb's processing rather than the paper's. The sample has hundreds of thousands of distinct CDR3 sequences on record, about 20% of them singletons. Over 7.5% of the sample rests with the top ten.

This sample comprised peripheral blood mononuclear cells (PBMCs), obtained when the disease was refractory, from a patient treated with antithyroid drugs. This TCR was sampled from a female donor with Graves disease.

The nucleotide sequence reads as follows: TGTGCCAGCAGTTTACCCGGGGGGTACCAGGGCTACACCTTC. The translation is CASSLPGGYQGYTF. Here the chain combines TRBV28 and TRBJ1-2; possibly the D gene is TRBD1, per 5 matching bases. The cysteine opens and the phenylalanine closes a CDR3 of 14 amino acids. Of all the DNA, just the CDR3 is kept, 42 bases in frame from base 1. As encoded in the germline V gene, CDR1 is MDHEN while CDR2 is SYDVKM. V lost 2 bases and J lost 8 bases; the stretch between them is 15 bases long.